A single sample gave rise to the 24 T cell receptor beta chains below, sequenced in a study of molecular identifiers for immune sequencing clone quantification. One entry per CDR3 protein, called by TCRdb with MiXCR from the PCR reads. The table records 85,000 to 100,000 distinct CDR3 sequences, roughly 23% of them present only once. The sequencing sample was made of naive CD8+ T cells from blood, with Jurkat cell RNA spiked in. Described subset: FACS-sorted CD8+CD4-CCR7+CD45RA+ naive T cells. The receptors were gathered from a human donor in good health. Some libraries in this study had Jurkat cell RNA spiked in.

The rearrangement uses TRBV7-9 and TRBJ2-5, with TRBD1 matching over 7 bases. Germline V gene data show CDR1 as SEHNR and CDR2 as FQNEAQ (reference sequence). V gave up 8 bases and J gave up 2 bases; unmatched junction bases: 11. The CDR3 runs 15 residues. CDR3 residues: CASCQRQGRQETQYF. CDR3 DNA: TGTGCCAGCTGCCAGAGACAGGGAAGGCAAGAGACCCAGTACTTC.

In the case of this clonotype: This may arise from a read error, as a much more abundant clone is one base away. The CDR3 does not close with the conserved phenylalanine or tryptophan, likely indicating a read error. The V and J genes are TRBV5-6 and TRBJ1-1, with D unclear. The germline V gene has CDR1 SGHDT and CDR2 YYEEEE. V lost 5 bases and J lost 3, with 8 bases in between. This CDR3 has 12 residues. CDR3 coding DNA: TGTGCCAGCAGTGCCGGGGACACTGAAGCTTTCCTT. Its protein is CASSAGDTEAFL.

The chain has TRBV13 and TRBJ2-7; 7 bases are shared with TRBD2. The germline V gene has CDR1 PRHDT and CDR2 FYEKMQ (reference sequence). The length of the CDR3 is 14 residues. The V gene end was trimmed by 1 base and the J gene end by 5 bases; junction bases not matched to a gene: 5. The CDR3 bases are TGTGCCAGCAGCTTAGAGGGCGGGAGCAACGAGCAGTACTTC. It yields the protein CASSLEGGSNEQYF.

There are a few counts of this clonotype. The rearrangement uses TRBV29-1 and TRBJ1-2; TRBD1 agrees at 10 bases. With 1 base clipped from V and 4 bases from J, the junction kept 3 bases outside the gene matches. CDR1 is SQVTM and CDR2 is ANQGSEA in the germline V gene. The CDR3 totals 14 residues. The CDR3 sequence is CSVEVGQGGYGYTF. For the CDR3, the DNA is TGCAGCGTTGAAGTTGGACAGGGGGGCTATGGCTACACCTTC.

This clonotype has a handful of counts. V usage is TRBV19 and J usage is TRBJ1-5; D may be TRBD1 (6 bases). Trimming stripped 5 bases from V and 6 bases from J, with 23 bases between. Germline loops: CDR1 LNHDA, CDR2 SQIVND (reference sequence). CDR3 length: 17 residues. For the CDR3, the DNA is TGTGCCAGTAGTTGGGTCTTCCGGGACAAACTAGGTCAGCCCCAGCATTTT. Protein sequence: CASSWVFRDKLGQPQHF.

This clonotype came up many times. This sequence joins TRBV4-3 and TRBJ2-7, with D tentatively TRBD1 or TRBD2 (5 bases each). V was pared by 0 bases and J by 2 bases, with 17 bases between. The CDR3 consists of 17 residues. Germline assignment: CDR1 LGHNA and CDR2 YSLEER. The CDR3 sequence: CASSQDRTGSGTYEQYF. The DNA of the CDR3 is TGCGCCAGCAGCCAAGACAGAACAGGATCCGGGACCTACGAGCAGTACTTC.

The gene calls are TRBV6-2 or TRBV6-3 and TRBJ1-1; TRBD1 matches 8 bases. The CDR3 spans 17 residues. CDR1 is MNHEY, CDR2 SVGEGT, per germline. J was trimmed by 3 bases and V by 5 bases; bases with no gene match: 14. The CDR3 bases are TGTGCCAGCAGTCTACCTTCGACAGGGGCTACTGACACTGAAGCTTTCTTT. Amino acids: CASSLPSTGATDTEAFF.

In regard to this clonotype: This may be a read error: a much more frequent sequence differs by one nucleotide. The rearrangement links TRBV7-6 to TRBJ2-7; a possible D gene is TRBD1 (6 bases). There are 13 residues in the CDR3. Germline CDR1 SGHVS, CDR2 FNYEAQ. This CDR3 is CASGLGTSVEQYF. The CDR3 nucleotides are TGTGCCAGCGGCTTAGGGACATCGGTTGAGCAGTACTTC.

This clonotype was observed at least ten times. The V call is TRBV2, the J call TRBJ2-7, with TRBD2 matching over 12 bases. Germline trimming cut 5 bases from V and 6 bases from J; bases unmatched to any gene: 2. Germline lookup yields CDR1 SNHLY and CDR2 FYNNEI. The CDR3 is 13 residues long. In DNA form, the CDR3 reads TGTGCCAGCAGTCTAGCGGGGGGGCCCGAGCAGTACTTC. Residues: CASSLAGGPEQYF.

This clonotype was seen a handful of times. J is TRBJ1-1 and V is TRBV6-1; the D gene is possibly TRBD1 (5 bases). CDR1 is MNHNS and CDR2 is SASEGT in the germline V gene. This CDR3 has 12 residues. Trimming took 1 base from V and 5 from J, leaving 5 bases between them. The CDR3 coding sequence is TGTGCCAGCAGTGAAGAGGGGACTGAAGCTTTCTTT. Translated, it gives CASSEEGTEAFF.

The J gene is TRBJ2-7, the V gene TRBV6-6, with D uncertain. Per germline, CDR1 MNHNY and CDR2 SVGAGI (reference sequence). V was cut by 0 bases and J by 2 bases, with 11 bases left in between. CDR3 length: 15 residues. CDR3 in amino acids: CASSYSSVATYEQYF. The CDR3 region has the DNA TGTGCCAGCAGTTACTCTTCAGTAGCCACCTACGAGCAGTACTTC.

This clonotype was detected ten times or more. The chain carries TRBV5-6 and TRBJ2-1; D is uncertain. This CDR3 is 15 amino acids long. Trimming removed 0 bases at V and 4 bases at J, with 11 bases between. Germline assignment: CDR1 SGHDT and CDR2 YYEEEE. The CDR3, as DNA: TGTGCCAGCAGCTTGGCCTTGACACCTTACAATGAGCAGTTCTTC. Amino acids: CASSLALTPYNEQFF.

Worth noting for this clonotype: A much larger clone is a single base away; this may be a read error. The chain carries TRBV13 and TRBJ2-5; 8 bases are shared with TRBD1. V lost 5 bases, J lost 4 bases, and 6 bases stayed unmatched. The germline V gene encodes CDR1 PRHDT and CDR2 FYEKMQ (reference sequence). This CDR3 contains 14 residues. The DNA for the CDR3 is TGTGCCAGCAGCGGTGACAGGGGACGAGAGACCCAGTACTTC. Its translation is CASSGDRGRETQYF.

This clonotype was observed at least ten times. The rearrangement joins TRBV15 to TRBJ2-7; 8 nucleotides line up with TRBD1. In germline, CDR1 is LNHNV, CDR2 YYDKDF (reference sequence). V lost 6 bases, J lost 4 bases, and 5 bases stayed unmatched. The CDR3 spans 13 residues. CDR3 residues: CATRGQGGYEQYF. Written as DNA, the CDR3 is TGTGCCACCAGAGGACAGGGCGGGTACGAGCAGTACTTC.

This clonotype was seen many times. This rearrangement joins TRBV11-2 to TRBJ2-1; TRBD2 might be the D (5 bases). This CDR3 has 12 residues. Germline-derived CDR1 and CDR2 are SGHAT and FQNNGV. Trimming removed 8 bases from V and 6 bases from J, with 11 bases in between. CDR3: CASGLPLNEQFF. CDR3 in DNA: TGTGCCAGCGGACTCCCCCTCAATGAGCAGTTCTTC. Full variable domain (rest looked up from reference TRBV11-2 and TRBJ2-1): EAGVAQSPRYKIIEKRQSVAFWCNPISGHATLYWYQQILGQGPKLLIQFQNNGVVDDSQLPKDRFSAERLKGVDSTLKIQPAKLEDSAVYLCASGLPLNEQFFGPGTRLTVL.

This clonotype was seen many times. V and J are TRBV10-3 and TRBJ1-4, with D unresolved. CDR3 size: 16 residues. From germline, CDR1 is ENHRY and CDR2 SYGVKD. The ends were cut back, 3 bases at V and 2 bases at J, with 13 bases in the middle. CDR3 loop: CAISDSILGTNEKLFF. The CDR3 nucleotides read TGTGCCATCAGTGACTCAATCCTGGGGACTAATGAAAAACTGTTTTTT.

With respect to this clonotype: A read error is possible here, since a much larger clone lies one base away. The rearrangement links TRBV27 to TRBJ2-6; a possible D gene is TRBD1 (5 bases). This CDR3 is built from 15 residues. Germline lookup yields CDR1 MNHEY and CDR2 SMNVEV (reference sequence). The CDR3 sequence: CASNLGVTGANVLTF. DNA of the CDR3: TGTGCCAGCAATTTAGGGGTTACTGGGGCCAACGTCCTGACTTTC.

This clonotype was seen ten or more times. CDR3 protein: CATEEGGSTDTQYF. DNA of the CDR3: TGTGCCACCGAAGAAGGCGGGAGCACAGATACGCAGTATTTT. This chain uses TRBV6-5 with TRBJ2-3; perhaps TRBD2 as D (5 bases). The germline V and J ends were trimmed by 10 bases and 0 bases, with 14 bases remaining between them. In germline, CDR1 is MNHEY, CDR2 SVGAGI. This CDR3 is built from 14 residues.

There are many counts of this clonotype. The rearrangement joins TRBV28 to TRBJ2-7; D is unresolved. Looked up from germline, CDR1 is MDHEN and CDR2 is SYDVKM. V lost 5 bases, J lost 1 base, and 9 bases lay in between. This CDR3 contains 13 residues. CDR3 nucleotides: TGTGCCAGCAGTATAAATCGTTCCTACGAGCAGTACTTC. The encoded protein is CASSINRSYEQYF.

This clonotype was seen at least ten times. This rearrangement joins TRBV12-3 or TRBV12-4 to TRBJ1-5; no firm D call. V was trimmed by 6 bases and J by 4 bases, leaving 7 bases between them. This CDR3 comprises 12 residues. The CDR3, as DNA: TGTGCCAGCAGCCCGACAAATCAGCCCCAGCATTTT. Translated: CASSPTNQPQHF.

The CDR3 nucleotides are TGTGCCACCAGTGACCCGACCTCCCCGGGGCCGGCTGGGGCCAACGTCCTGACTTTC. This translates into CATSDPTSPGPAGANVLTF. The genes are TRBV24-1 and TRBJ2-6, with D perhaps assigned TRBD1 or TRBD2 (5 bases each). The germline V gene has CDR1 KGHDR and CDR2 SFDVKD. Trimming pared 4 bases from V and 2 bases from J, leaving 20 bases between. CDR3 length equals 19 residues.

The V call is TRBV9, the J call TRBJ2-5; 7 nucleotides align to TRBD2. The V and J ends lost 0 bases and 5 bases, in that order; junction bases with no gene match: 4. Germline V gene lookup returns CDR1 SGDLS and CDR2 YYNGEE. The length of the CDR3 is 14 residues. CDR3 DNA: TGTGCCAGCAGCGTAGCCGGGGGGTCGGAGACCCAGTACTTC. This sequence encodes CASSVAGGSETQYF.

The rearrangement joins TRBV7-9 to TRBJ2-1; perhaps TRBD2 as D (6 bases). CDR1 is SEHNR, CDR2 FQNEAQ, per germline (reference sequence). V was trimmed by 4 bases and J by 2 bases, leaving 12 bases between them. This CDR3 is built from 15 residues. This chain's CDR3 is CASSSQLAPYNEQFF. DNA of the CDR3: TGTGCCAGCAGCTCCCAACTAGCTCCCTACAATGAGCAGTTCTTC.

This clonotype occurred many times. The chain recombines TRBV7-6 with TRBJ1-5, with D uncertain. Trimming pared 0 bases from V and 7 bases from J, leaving 10 bases between. The germline V gene encodes CDR1 SGHVS and CDR2 FNYEAQ. The CDR3 is 14 residues long. The DNA of the CDR3 is TGTGCCAGCAGCTTAGCATCGAGAGACCAGCCCCAGCATTTT. Translation: CASSLASRDQPQHF.